This TCR beta chain was obtained from a study of beta chain features in type 1 diabetes. This clone was counted between two and nine times. cDNA synthesis used the whole RNA isolate, giving expressed TCRB sequences. TCRdb's copy holds only in-frame clones and misses some; the assay was immunoSEQ multiplex PCR. The sample lists about 320,000 clones; approximately 15% were seen once. This CDR3 is built from 16 residues. CDR1 and CDR2 from the germline V gene are SEHNR and FQNEAQ (reference sequence). V dropped 5 bases and J dropped 5; count of bases not matched to a gene: 12. The source of this sequence is a man younger than 45 in good health. Sequencing was done on a sample of central memory CD4+ T cells from blood. V and J are TRBV7-9 and TRBJ1-1, with TRBD1 identical over 9 bases. The CDR3 here is CASSHSVTGGGTEAFF. The CDR3 bases are TGTGCCAGCAGCCATAGCGTGACAGGGGGTGGGACTGAAGCTTTCTTT.